Listed below are T cell receptor beta chains from one sample, sequenced in a study of T cell responses to AZD1222 COVID-19 vaccine. Some clones are missing from TCRdb's copy, which holds only in-frame ones; the method was immunoSEQ multiplex PCR. The sample records 150,000 to 200,000 clones, about nine tenths being singletons. The sequencing here drew on peripheral blood, taken 28 days after the second AZD1222 dose. The receptors were sampled from an adult who received the AZD1222 COVID-19 vaccine. Each CDR3 is given with its conserved first and last residue. The D gene is left open where the match is weak. Clone sizes are given selectively: once, few, many, or a class where the clone is expanded.

v_call: TRBV18; j_call: TRBJ2-7; clone_size: -; d_call: -; cdr3_nt: TGTGCCAGCTCACCACCGGTTCAGGGCTACGAGCAGTACTTC; cdr3_aa: CASSPPVQGYEQYF
v_call: TRBV28; j_call: TRBJ1-4; clone_size: -; d_call: -; cdr3_nt: TGTGCCAGCATCCCTGGGGGTACTAATGAAAAACTGTTTTTT; cdr3_aa: CASIPGGTNEKLFF
v_call: TRBV3-1/TRBV3-2; j_call: TRBJ2-5; clone_size: -; d_call: TRBD2; cdr3_nt: TGTGCCAGCAACCAAGGCGGGGGTGGAGAGACCCAGTACTTC; cdr3_aa: CASNQGGGGETQYF
v_call: TRBV29-1; j_call: TRBJ2-7; clone_size: -; d_call: -; cdr3_nt: TGCAGCGTTGTTGAAACTACTGGGGAGCAGTACTTC; cdr3_aa: CSVVETTGEQYF
v_call: TRBV4-2; j_call: TRBJ1-5; clone_size: -; d_call: -; cdr3_nt: TGTGCCAGCAGCCAAGATGGAGGGGGTGTGAGCAATCAGCCCCAGCATTTT; cdr3_aa: CASSQDGGGVSNQPQHF
v_call: TRBV7-9; j_call: TRBJ2-1; clone_size: -; d_call: TRBD2; cdr3_nt: TGTGCCAGCAGCTTAGTGGCTAGCGGGAGCAGTGAGCAGTTCTTC; cdr3_aa: CASSLVASGSSEQFF
v_call: TRBV5-8; j_call: TRBJ1-6; clone_size: -; d_call: -; cdr3_nt: TGTGCCAGCAGCTTGTTAGGACAGCGATCAGATTCACCCCTCCACTTT; cdr3_aa: CASSLLGQRSDSPLHF
v_call: TRBV3-1/TRBV3-2; j_call: TRBJ2-1; clone_size: few; d_call: TRBD2; cdr3_nt: TGTGCCAGCAGCCAAGCCGGGACTAGCCCATTGTGGGAGCAGTTCTTC; cdr3_aa: CASSQAGTSPLWEQFF
v_call: TRBV7-9; j_call: TRBJ2-5; clone_size: -; d_call: TRBD2; cdr3_nt: TGTGCCAGCAGCTTGGGACTAGCGGGGGTACAAAAAGAGACCCAGTACTTC; cdr3_aa: CASSLGLAGVQKETQYF
v_call: TRBV28; j_call: TRBJ1-2; clone_size: few; d_call: TRBD1; cdr3_nt: TGTGCCAGCAGCAACCGGGACAGGGGTGGCTATGGCTACACCTTC; cdr3_aa: CASSNRDRGGYGYTF
v_call: TRBV3-1/TRBV3-2; j_call: TRBJ1-5; clone_size: -; d_call: -; cdr3_nt: TGTGCCAGCAGCCCAGCCAGGGGCAATCAGCCCCAGCATTTT; cdr3_aa: CASSPARGNQPQHF
v_call: TRBV18; j_call: TRBJ1-5; clone_size: -; d_call: -; cdr3_nt: TGTGCCAGCTCAAACCGGGGGGGGTCCCTCAATCAGCCCCAGCATTTT; cdr3_aa: CASSNRGGSLNQPQHF
v_call: TRBV5-1; j_call: TRBJ2-1; clone_size: -; d_call: TRBD2; cdr3_nt: TGCGCCAGCAGCTTGACTAGCGGACCCTACAATGAGCAGTTCTTC; cdr3_aa: CASSLTSGPYNEQFF
v_call: TRBV28; j_call: TRBJ1-5; clone_size: -; d_call: -; cdr3_nt: TGTGCCAGCAGTTCGGCGGGGTGGGCCCGGAATCAGCCCCAGCATTTT; cdr3_aa: CASSSAGWARNQPQHF
v_call: TRBV29-1; j_call: TRBJ2-1; clone_size: -; d_call: TRBD2; cdr3_nt: TGCAGCGCCGCCCCGTTGGGACCAACCCCGGGGGGGAACAATGAGCAGTTCTTC; cdr3_aa: CSAAPLGPTPGGNNEQFF
v_call: TRBV18; j_call: TRBJ2-7; clone_size: -; d_call: -; cdr3_nt: TGTGCCAGCTCACCCCTCAATACCTACGAGCAGTACTTC; cdr3_aa: CASSPLNTYEQYF
v_call: TRBV19; j_call: TRBJ1-5; clone_size: -; d_call: -; cdr3_nt: TGTGCCAGTAGTATAGTCAGGTATCAGCCCCAGCATTTT; cdr3_aa: CASSIVRYQPQHF
v_call: TRBV5-5; j_call: TRBJ2-2; clone_size: -; d_call: -; cdr3_nt: TGTGCCAGCAGCTGGAATCCCGGGGCGATCACCGGGGAGCTGTTTTTT; cdr3_aa: CASSWNPGAITGELFF
v_call: TRBV11-2; j_call: TRBJ2-3; clone_size: -; d_call: TRBD1; cdr3_nt: TGTGCCAGCAGCTCTACTCCGGGACAGGGTTCGGTTACGCAGTATTTT; cdr3_aa: CASSSTPGQGSVTQYF
v_call: TRBV5-1; j_call: TRBJ2-5; clone_size: -; d_call: TRBD1; cdr3_nt: TGCGCCAGCAGACCCCGACTGACAGGGGGGGAGACCCAGTACTTC; cdr3_aa: CASRPRLTGGETQYF
v_call: TRBV7-2; j_call: TRBJ2-7; clone_size: -; d_call: -; cdr3_nt: TGTGCCAGCAGCTATAATCAGCAGGTAAACGAGCAGTACTTC; cdr3_aa: CASSYNQQVNEQYF
v_call: TRBV30; j_call: TRBJ1-3; clone_size: -; d_call: -; cdr3_nt: TGTGCCTGGGGCTTCCGCTGGAACAGGCCCAGCTCTGGAAACACCATATATTTT; cdr3_aa: CAWGFRWNRPSSGNTIYF
v_call: TRBV7-2; j_call: TRBJ2-7; clone_size: -; d_call: TRBD2; cdr3_nt: TGTGCCAGCAGCACTCTAGCGGGGGGGCCGTACGAGCAGTACTTC; cdr3_aa: CASSTLAGGPYEQYF
v_call: TRBV30; j_call: TRBJ2-1; clone_size: few; d_call: TRBD2; cdr3_nt: TGTGCCTGGAGAGAAGCGGGAGGGCCCAATGAGCAGTTCTTC; cdr3_aa: CAWREAGGPNEQFF
v_call: TRBV7-2; j_call: TRBJ2-3; clone_size: -; d_call: TRBD2; cdr3_nt: TGTGCCAGCAGCTTCCAGACTAGCGGGGGCACAGATACGCAGTATTTT; cdr3_aa: CASSFQTSGGTDTQYF
v_call: TRBV12-5; j_call: TRBJ2-3; clone_size: -; d_call: -; cdr3_nt: TGTGCTAGTGGTTTGGGGTCTACGCAGTATTTT; cdr3_aa: CASGLGSTQYF
v_call: TRBV5-1; j_call: TRBJ2-1; clone_size: -; d_call: TRBD2; cdr3_nt: TGCGCCAGCAGCTCGGCTAGCGGGAGCTACAATGAGCAGTTCTTC; cdr3_aa: CASSSASGSYNEQFF
v_call: TRBV19; j_call: TRBJ1-1; clone_size: -; d_call: -; cdr3_nt: TGTGCCAGTAGTATAAGTTGGACCGGGGTGAACACTGAAGCTTTCTTT; cdr3_aa: CASSISWTGVNTEAFF
v_call: TRBV11-2; j_call: TRBJ1-2; clone_size: -; d_call: -; cdr3_nt: TGTGCCAGCAGCTTAGATGGAGGCTCTTACTATGGCTACACCTTC; cdr3_aa: CASSLDGGSYYGYTF